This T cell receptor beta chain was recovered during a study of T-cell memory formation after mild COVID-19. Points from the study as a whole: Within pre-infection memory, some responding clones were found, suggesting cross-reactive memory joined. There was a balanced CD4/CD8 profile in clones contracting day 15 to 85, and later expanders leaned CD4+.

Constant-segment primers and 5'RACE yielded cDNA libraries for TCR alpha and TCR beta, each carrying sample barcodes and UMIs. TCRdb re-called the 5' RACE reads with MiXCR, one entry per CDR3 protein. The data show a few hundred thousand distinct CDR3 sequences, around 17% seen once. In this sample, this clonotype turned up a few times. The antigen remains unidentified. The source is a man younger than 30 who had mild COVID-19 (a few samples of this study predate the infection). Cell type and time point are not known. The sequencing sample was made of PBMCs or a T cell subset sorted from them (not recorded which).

Here the CDR3 DNA reads TGTGCCATCAGCGTTAGCGGACGGCGGACAGATACGCAGTATTTT. Translation: CAISVSGRRTDTQYF. This chain uses TRBV10-3 with TRBJ2-3; D may be TRBD2 (6 bases). The CDR3 loop spans 15 amino acids. With 6 bases removed from V and 3 bases from J, the gap between germline ends came to 16 bases. Germline V CDR1 and CDR2: ENHRY, SYGVKD.